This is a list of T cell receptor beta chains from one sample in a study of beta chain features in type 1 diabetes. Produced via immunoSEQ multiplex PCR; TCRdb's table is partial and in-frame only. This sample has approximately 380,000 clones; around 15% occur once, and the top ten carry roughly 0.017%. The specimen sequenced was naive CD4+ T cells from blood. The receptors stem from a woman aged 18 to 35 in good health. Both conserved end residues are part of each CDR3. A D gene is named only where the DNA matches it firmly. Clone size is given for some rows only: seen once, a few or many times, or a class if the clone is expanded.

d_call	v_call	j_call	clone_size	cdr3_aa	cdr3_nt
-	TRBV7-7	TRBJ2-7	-	CASSLDRNYEQYF	TGTGCCAGCAGCTTAGACAGGAACTACGAGCAGTACTTC
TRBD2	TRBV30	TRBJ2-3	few	CAWKGLAVYTDTQYF	TGTGCCTGGAAGGGACTAGCGGTTTACACAGATACGCAGTATTTT
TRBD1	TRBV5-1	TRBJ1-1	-	CASSDRGPNTEAFF	TGCGCCAGCAGCGACAGGGGGCCGAACACTGAAGCTTTCTTT
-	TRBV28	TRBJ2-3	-	CASSLSIQGSNTQYF	TGTGCCAGCAGTTTAAGTATCCAGGGGTCCAATACGCAGTATTTT
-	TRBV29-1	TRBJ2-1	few	CSVGGQSSYNEQFF	TGCAGCGTTGGGGGGCAGAGCTCCTACAATGAGCAGTTCTTC
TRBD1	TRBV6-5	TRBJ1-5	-	CASSQHRGQRQPQHF	TGTGCCAGCAGTCAACACAGGGGGCAGCGCCAGCCCCAGCATTTT
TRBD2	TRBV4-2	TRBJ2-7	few	CASSQGGSGLAGGEYF	TGTGCCAGCAGCCAAGGGGGTTCTGGACTAGCGGGAGGAGAGTACTTC
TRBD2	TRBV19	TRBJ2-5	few	CASSVRLAEGGQETQYF	TGTGCCAGTTCCGTACGACTAGCGGAAGGGGGCCAAGAGACCCAGTACTTC
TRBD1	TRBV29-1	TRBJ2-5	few	CSVVAGGWETQYF	TGCAGCGTTGTGGCAGGGGGCTGGGAGACCCAGTACTTC
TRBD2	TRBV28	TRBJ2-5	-	CASSPGGTHSPNF	TGTGCCAGCAGTCCGGGGGGTACCCATAGTCCGAACTTC
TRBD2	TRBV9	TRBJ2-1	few	CASSARLAGSVTEQFF	TGTGCCAGCAGCGCCCGACTAGCGGGATCCGTCACTGAGCAGTTCTTC
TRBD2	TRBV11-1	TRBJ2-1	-	CASSFELAGGLNEQFF	TGTGCCAGCAGCTTCGAACTAGCGGGAGGGCTCAATGAGCAGTTCTTC
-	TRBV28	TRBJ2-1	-	CASKVAEGGGYNEQFF	TGTGCCAGCAAAGTAGCGGAGGGGGGGGGCTACAATGAGCAGTTCTTC
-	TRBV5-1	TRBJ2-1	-	CASSLGVEQFF	TGCGCCAGCAGCTTGGGAGTTGAGCAGTTCTTC
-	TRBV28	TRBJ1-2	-	CASSLAGRKYGYTF	TGTGCCAGCAGTTTAGCGGGACGGAAATATGGCTACACCTTC
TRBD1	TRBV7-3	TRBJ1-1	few	CASSSTGGNTEAFF	TGTGCCAGCAGCTCGACAGGGGGCAACACTGAAGCTTTCTTT
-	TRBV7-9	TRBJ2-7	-	CASSRQGYEQYF	TGTGCCAGCAGCCGGCAGGGATACGAGCAGTACTTC
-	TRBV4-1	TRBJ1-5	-	CASSTSTVLGQPQHF	TGCGCCAGCAGCACCTCGACAGTTTTGGGACAGCCCCAGCATTTT
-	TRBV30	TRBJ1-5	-	CAWSAGEQPQHF	TGTGCCTGGAGTGCAGGGGAACAGCCCCAGCATTTT
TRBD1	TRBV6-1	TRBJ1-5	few	CASMTGSNQPQHF	TGTGCCAGCATGACAGGGAGCAATCAGCCCCAGCATTTT
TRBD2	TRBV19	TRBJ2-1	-	CASSRRTSGNSYNEQFF	TGTGCCAGTAGTCGGCGGACTAGCGGCAACTCCTACAATGAGCAGTTCTTC
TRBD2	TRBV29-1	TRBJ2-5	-	CSVELRAGGSFGTQYF	TGCAGCGTTGAATTACGAGCGGGAGGTTCCTTCGGGACCCAGTACTTC
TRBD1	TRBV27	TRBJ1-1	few	CASSLRDRGGTEAFF	TGTGCCAGCAGTTTAAGGGACAGGGGAGGCACTGAAGCTTTCTTT
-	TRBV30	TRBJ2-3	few	CAWSGQASDTQYF	TGTGCCTGGAGTGGACAGGCCTCAGATACGCAGTATTTT
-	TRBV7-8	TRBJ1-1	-	CASSRPRSGDGNRGTEAFF	TGTGCCAGCAGCCGACCAAGGTCAGGGGATGGGAACAGAGGCACTGAAGCTTTCTTT
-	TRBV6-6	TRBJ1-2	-	CASSYGPANYGYTF	TGTGCCAGCAGTTATGGGCCAGCTAACTATGGCTACACCTTC
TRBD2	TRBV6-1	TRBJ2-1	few	CASSEYGLAGGPRNEQFF	TGTGCCAGCAGTGAATATGGACTAGCGGGAGGGCCGAGAAATGAGCAGTTCTTC
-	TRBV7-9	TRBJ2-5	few	CASMVRGGQETQYF	TGTGCCAGCATGGTTCGAGGCGGTCAAGAGACCCAGTACTTC
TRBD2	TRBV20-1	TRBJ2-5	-	CTSGQQETQYF	TGCACTAGCGGTCAACAGGAGACCCAGTACTTC
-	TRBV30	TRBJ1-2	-	CAWERGIYGYTF	TGTGCCTGGGAAAGAGGTATCTATGGCTACACCTTC
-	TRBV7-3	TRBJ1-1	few	CASSSGPQGRSGAFF	TGTGCCAGCAGTTCAGGTCCTCAGGGAAGGTCGGGAGCTTTCTTT
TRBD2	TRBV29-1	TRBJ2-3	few	CSVALLAGRTSTDTQYF	TGCAGCGTTGCGCTACTAGCGGGAAGAACTAGCACAGATACGCAGTATTTT
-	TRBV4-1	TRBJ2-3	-	CASSQQGLSTDTQYF	TGCGCCAGCAGCCAACAGGGCCTAAGCACAGATACGCAGTATTTT
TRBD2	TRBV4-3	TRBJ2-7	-	CASSQEISGPSSYEQYF	TGCGCCAGCAGCCAAGAAATTAGCGGGCCCAGCTCCTACGAGCAGTACTTC